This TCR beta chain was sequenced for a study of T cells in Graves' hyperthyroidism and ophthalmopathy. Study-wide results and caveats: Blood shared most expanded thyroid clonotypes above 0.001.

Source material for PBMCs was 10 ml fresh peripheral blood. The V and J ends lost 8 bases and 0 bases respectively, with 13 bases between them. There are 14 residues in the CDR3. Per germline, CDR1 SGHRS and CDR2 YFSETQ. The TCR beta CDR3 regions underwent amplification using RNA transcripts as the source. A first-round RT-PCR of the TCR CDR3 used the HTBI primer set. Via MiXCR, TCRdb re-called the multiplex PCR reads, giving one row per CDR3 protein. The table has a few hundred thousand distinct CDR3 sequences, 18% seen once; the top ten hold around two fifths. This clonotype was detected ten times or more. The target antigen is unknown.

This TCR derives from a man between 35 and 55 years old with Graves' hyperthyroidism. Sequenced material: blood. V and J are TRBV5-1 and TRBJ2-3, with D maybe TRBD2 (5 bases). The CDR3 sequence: CASRGFASTDTQYF. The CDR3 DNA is TGCGCCAGTAGAGGGTTTGCTAGCACAGATACGCAGTATTTT.